The clone carrying this TCR beta chain turned up a few times. The antigen is unknown. This sample was included in a study of cytomegalovirus exposure and HLA in healthy donors. Study at large: Sequencing of some 190 million T cells in an earlier analysis found 100 million to 140 million unique TCR beta sequences. A data release that came early held 75 million to 85 million unique TCRs from HLA-typed donors. The study's findings and limits: TRBV6-2, TRBV6-3 and some other V segments were excluded as indistinguishable.

The study ran its PCR with 60 Vbeta and 13 Jbeta primers. Under the authors' procedure: An analysis performed later counted 74 million or so unique TCR beta chains (roughly 11 million of them shared). Measured with immunoSEQ multiplex PCR; TCRdb has only the in-frame clones, and not every one. D and trimming were read from the DNA, whereas the V and J calls and clone size are those reported in that table. The table shows around 80,000 clones, with nearly 80% occurring only once. CDR1 and CDR2 (germline): LNHDA, SQIVND (reference sequence). The CDR3 contains 13 residues. Trimming stripped 1 base from V and 4 bases from J, with 7 bases between.

This TCR derives from a female donor in good health and CMV-seronegative. The chain is built from TRBV19 and TRBJ1-1; D not certain. Sequenced sample: PBMCs. The CDR3 coding sequence is TGTGCCAGTAGTATAGGGTGGAGCACTGAAGCTTTCTTT. Residues: CASSIGWSTEAFF.